This T cell receptor (beta chain) was found in a study of PD-L1 blockade in urothelial cancer. Looking at the study overall: The researchers analyzed blood 3 weeks (second dose) and 6 weeks after treatment start.

For this clone: The target antigen is unknown.

Findings and limits, study-wide: Lower pretreatment blood TCR clonality, under the median, predicted better survival, researchers reported.

This CDR3 is 16 amino acids long. CDR1 SGHRS and CDR2 YFSETQ come from the germline V gene. Trimming at V came to 3 bases and at J to 2 bases, leaving 3 bases not matched to a gene. Measured with immunoSEQ multiplex PCR; TCRdb has only the in-frame clones, and not every one. The table shows around 68,000 clones, with over 75% occurring only once. Time point meaning: pretreatment peripheral blood. The specimen was PBMCs, collected around atezolizumab (anti-PD-L1) treatment. The chain employs TRBV5-1 and TRBJ2-1; TRBD1 matches 12 bases. The clonotype comes from a man between 65 and 85 years old with urothelial cancer. CDR3 DNA: TGCGCCAGCAGCTCCGGGACAGGGGGCACCTACAATGAGCAGTTCTTC. The encoded protein is CASSSGTGGTYNEQFF. The whole variable domain, remainder taken from reference TRBV5-1 and TRBJ2-1, is KAGVTQTPRYLIKTRGQQVTLSCSPISGHRSVSWYQQTPGQGLQFLFEYFSETQRNKGNFPGRFSGRQFSNSRSEMNVSTLELGDSALYLCASSSGTGGTYNEQFFGPGTRLTVL.